These 14 T cell receptor beta chains share one sample of origin, sequenced in a study of blood T cell repertoires in COVID-19. Some clones are missing from TCRdb's copy, which holds only in-frame ones; the method was immunoSEQ multiplex PCR. This sample yields under 500,000 clones, of which nearly 90% are seen a single time; under 2% belongs to the top ten. Sequencing input: PBMCs or T cells enriched from blood (not recorded which). The source of these receptors is a woman under 30 with acute COVID-19.

The rearrangement links TRBV3-1 (or the pseudogene TRBV3-2) to TRBJ1-1; D is unclear. The CDR3 covers 10 residues. The V end was cut by 4 bases, the J end by 7 bases, with 4 bases between. CDR1 is LGHDT and CDR2 is YNNKEL in the germline V gene (reference sequence). The CDR3 bases are TGTGCCAGCAGCCTCCATGAAGCTTTCTTT. Translated: CASSLHEAFF.

V gene TRBV3-1 (or the pseudogene TRBV3-2) combines with J gene TRBJ1-4; weak D call: TRBD1 (5 bases). The V gene lost 0 bases and the J gene lost 12 bases, with 20 bases spanning the gap. The germline gives CDR1 LGHDT, CDR2 YNNKEL (reference sequence). The CDR3 spans 16 residues. DNA for the CDR3: TGTGCCAGCAGCCAAGATAGAGGAGAAGGGGTGGTAGAACTGTTTTTT. This gives the protein CASSQDRGEGVVELFF.

A note on this clone: Other DNA sequences in this specimen translate into the identical CDR3. CDR3 in amino acids: CASSYDRGRVETQYF. The CDR3, as DNA: TGTGCCAGCAGTTATGACAGGGGGCGCGTGGAGACCCAGTACTTC. This chain uses TRBV28 with TRBJ2-5; the match to TRBD1 covers 10 bases. The CDR3 totals 15 residues. Germline V gene sequence: CDR1 MDHEN, CDR2 SYDVKM. V was pared by 4 bases and J by 5 bases, with 7 bases of the junction left unmatched.

The rearrangement joins TRBV6-5 to TRBJ2-1, with 7 nucleotides matching TRBD1. The germline CDR1 and CDR2 sequences are MNHEY and SVGAGI. The CDR3 extends over 15 amino acids. J was trimmed by 0 bases and V by 4 bases; bases with no gene match: 3. CDR3 sequence (DNA): TGTGCCAGCAGTTTACAGGGGCGCTCCTACAATGAGCAGTTCTTC. Amino acid sequence: CASSLQGRSYNEQFF.

This sequence joins TRBV11-2 and TRBJ2-7, with TRBD2 matching 9 bases. With 5 bases clipped from V and 4 bases from J, the junction kept 12 bases outside the gene matches. The CDR3 length is 16 residues. The germline gives CDR1 SGHAT, CDR2 FQNNGV. The CDR3 DNA reads TGTGCCAGCAGCCCCTACCCTAGCGGGAAACATTACGAGCAGTACTTC. Translation: CASSPYPSGKHYEQYF.

As to this clone: One end of the junction fails to match germline, which may point to a read error. The V gene is TRBV12-3 or TRBV12-4, the J gene TRBJ1-1; no clear D gene. The CDR3 sequence is 13 residues long. The CDR3 loop is CASSTDLNAEAFF. For the CDR3, the DNA is TGTGCCAGCAGTACAGATTTGAACGCTGAAGCTTTCTTT.

This chain links TRBV7-9 with TRBJ1-2, with D uncertain. The CDR3 has 12 amino acids. The germline V gene has CDR1 SEHNR and CDR2 FQNEAQ (reference sequence). Trimming removed 5 bases from V and 3 bases from J, with 7 bases in between. The CDR3 DNA reads TGTGCCAGCAGCGGGCCAGACTATGGCTACACCTTC. As protein: CASSGPDYGYTF.

Points on this clone: A single base separates this from a much larger clone, so it may be a read error. CDR3 nucleotide sequence: TGTGCCAGCAGCCTGGACAGGGCCTACGAGCAGTACTTC. Its translation: CASSLDRAYEQYF. V and J are TRBV7-6 and TRBJ2-7; 8 positions agree with TRBD1. The CDR3 spans 13 residues. The junction had 2 bases not matched to a gene; V was cut back by 5 bases and J by 2 bases. CDR1 is SGHVS, CDR2 FNYEAQ, per germline. The full variable domain, in which reference TRBV7-6 and TRBJ2-7 provide the parts outside the CDR3, is GAGVSQSPRYKVTKRGQDVALRCDPISGHVSLYWYRQALGQGPEFLTYFNYEAQQDKSGLPNDRFSAERPEGSISTLTIQRTEQRDSAMYRCASSLDRAYEQYFGPGTRLTVT.

The chain is built from TRBV30 and TRBJ2-5; D is ambiguous. This CDR3 has 13 residues. Deletions cut 1 base from V and 5 bases from J, with 11 bases between. Germline values: CDR1 GTSNPN, CDR2 SVGIG (reference sequence). CDR3: CAWSALEEETQYF. The CDR3 DNA reads TGTGCCTGGAGTGCCCTAGAGGAGGAGACCCAGTACTTC.

The V call is TRBV28, the J call TRBJ1-3, with D possibly being TRBD1 (6 bases). Germline assignment: CDR1 MDHEN and CDR2 SYDVKM. V was pared by 4 bases and J by 0 bases, with 13 bases between. This CDR3 is built from 16 residues. CDR3 coding DNA: TGTGCCAGCAGTTCCACAGGGTCCAGCTCTGGAAACACCATATATTTT. Its translation is CASSSTGSSSGNTIYF.

CDR3 residues: CATARGEDTQYF. The CDR3 nucleotides are TGTGCCACCGCCAGGGGGGAAGATACGCAGTATTTT. This chain joins TRBV24-1 and TRBJ2-3; TRBD1 might be the D (7 bases). V lost 9 bases, J lost 5 bases, and 11 bases lay in between. The CDR3 is 12 amino acids. Germline lookup yields CDR1 KGHDR and CDR2 SFDVKD.

The table lists this clone with a count of one. The chain employs TRBV30 and TRBJ1-3; D is ambiguous. Germline V gene sequence: CDR1 GTSNPN, CDR2 SVGIG (reference sequence). Trimming stripped 3 bases from V and 0 bases from J, with 6 bases between. The CDR3 runs to 13 residues. The CDR3 loop reads CAWRPSSGNTIYF. The CDR3 coding sequence is TGTGCCTGGAGACCTAGCTCTGGAAACACCATATATTTT.

The chain has TRBV5-6 and TRBJ2-7; unclear D gene. The germline CDR1 and CDR2 sequences are SGHDT and YYEEEE. The CDR3 is 11 amino acids. V shed 0 bases and J shed 7 bases, with 5 bases lying between them. The CDR3 loop reads CASSLAREQYF. DNA for the CDR3: TGTGCCAGCAGCTTGGCCCGGGAGCAGTACTTC. Complete variable domain (other parts from reference TRBV5-6 and TRBJ2-7): DAGVTQSPTHLIKTRGQQVTLRCSPKSGHDTVSWYQQALGQGPQFIFQYYEEEERQRGNFPDRFSGHQFPNYSSELNVNALLLGDSALYLCASSLAREQYFGPGTRLTVT.

The chain has TRBV9 and TRBJ1-5; D perhaps matches TRBD1 (6 bases). The germline CDR1 and CDR2 sequences are SGDLS and YYNGEE. The CDR3 has 15 amino acids. The V gene lost 3 bases and the J gene lost 2 bases, with 12 bases spanning the gap. CDR3 sequence (DNA): TGTGCCAGCAGCGCCGGGGGGGGCGGCAATCAGCCCCAGCATTTT. It translates to CASSAGGGGNQPQHF.